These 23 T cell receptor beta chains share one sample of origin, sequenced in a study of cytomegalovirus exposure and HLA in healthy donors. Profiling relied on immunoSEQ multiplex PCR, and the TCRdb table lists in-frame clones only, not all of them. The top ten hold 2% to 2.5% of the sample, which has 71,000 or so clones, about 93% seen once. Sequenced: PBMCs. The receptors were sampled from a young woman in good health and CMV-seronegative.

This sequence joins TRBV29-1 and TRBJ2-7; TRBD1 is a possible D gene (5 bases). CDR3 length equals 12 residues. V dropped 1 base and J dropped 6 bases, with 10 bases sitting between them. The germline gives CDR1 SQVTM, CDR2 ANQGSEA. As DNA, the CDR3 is TGCAGCGTTGAAGTGCAGGGCCCCGAGCAGTACTTC. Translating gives CSVEVQGPEQYF.

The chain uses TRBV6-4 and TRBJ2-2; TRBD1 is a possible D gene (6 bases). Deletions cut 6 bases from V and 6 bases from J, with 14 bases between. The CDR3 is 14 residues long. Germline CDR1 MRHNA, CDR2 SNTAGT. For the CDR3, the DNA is TGTGCCAGCAGGGTACAGGGTAACGCCGGGGAGCTGTTTTTT. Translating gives CASRVQGNAGELFF.

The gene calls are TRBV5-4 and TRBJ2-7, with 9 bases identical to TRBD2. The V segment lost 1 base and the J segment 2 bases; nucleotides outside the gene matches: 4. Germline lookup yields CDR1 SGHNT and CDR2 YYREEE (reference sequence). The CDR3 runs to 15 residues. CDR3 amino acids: CASSLWLAGTYEQYF. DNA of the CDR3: TGTGCCAGCAGCTTGTGGCTAGCGGGAACCTACGAGCAGTACTTC.

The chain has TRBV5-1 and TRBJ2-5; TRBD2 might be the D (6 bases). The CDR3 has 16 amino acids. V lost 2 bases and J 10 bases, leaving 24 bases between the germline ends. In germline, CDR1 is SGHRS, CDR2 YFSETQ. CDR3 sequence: CASSFAGLSTDGVQYF. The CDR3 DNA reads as TGCGCCAGCAGCTTTGCGGGGCTAAGTACCGATGGGGTCCAGTACTTC.

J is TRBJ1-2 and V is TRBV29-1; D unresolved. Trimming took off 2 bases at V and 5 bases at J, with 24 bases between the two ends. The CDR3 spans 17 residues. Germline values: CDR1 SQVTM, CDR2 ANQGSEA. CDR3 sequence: CSVESGRFIGELYGYTF. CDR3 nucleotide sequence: TGCAGCGTTGAATCTGGTAGATTTATCGGGGAGCTTTATGGCTACACCTTC.

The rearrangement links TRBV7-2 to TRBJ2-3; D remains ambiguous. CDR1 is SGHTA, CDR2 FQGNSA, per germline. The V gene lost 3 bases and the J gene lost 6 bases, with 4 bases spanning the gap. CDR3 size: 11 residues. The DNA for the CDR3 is TGTGCCAGCAGCTTTTCTGATACGCAGTATTTT. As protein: CASSFSDTQYF.

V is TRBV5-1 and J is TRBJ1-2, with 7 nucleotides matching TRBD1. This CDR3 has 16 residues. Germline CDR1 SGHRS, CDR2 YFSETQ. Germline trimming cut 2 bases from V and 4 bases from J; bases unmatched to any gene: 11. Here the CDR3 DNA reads TGCGCCAGCAGCTTAGGACAGGCCGCATGGGGCTATGGCTACACCTTC. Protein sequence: CASSLGQAAWGYGYTF.

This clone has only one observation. Written as DNA, the CDR3 is TGTGCCAGCAGCCCGGGACTAGCGCGGGATGAGCAGTTCTTC. Its protein is CASSPGLARDEQFF. This chain uses TRBV7-9 with TRBJ2-1, with 10 bases identical to TRBD2. This CDR3 region has 14 residues. The V and J ends lost 5 bases and 8 bases, in that order; junction bases with no gene match: 6. Germline V gene sequence: CDR1 SEHNR, CDR2 FQNEAQ (reference sequence). The variable domain in full, completed from reference TRBV7-9 and TRBJ2-1, reads DTGVSQNPRHKITKRGQNVTFRCDPISEHNRLYWYRQTLGQGPEFLTYFQNEAQLEKSRLLSDRFSAERPKGSFSTLEIQRTEQGDSAMYLCASSPGLARDEQFFGPGTRLTVL.

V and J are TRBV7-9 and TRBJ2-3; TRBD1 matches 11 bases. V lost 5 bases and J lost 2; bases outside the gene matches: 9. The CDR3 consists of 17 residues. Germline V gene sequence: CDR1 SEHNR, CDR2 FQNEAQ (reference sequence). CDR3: CASSIRDRGIDTDTQYF. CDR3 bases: TGTGCCAGCAGCATACGGGACAGGGGGATAGACACAGATACGCAGTATTTT.

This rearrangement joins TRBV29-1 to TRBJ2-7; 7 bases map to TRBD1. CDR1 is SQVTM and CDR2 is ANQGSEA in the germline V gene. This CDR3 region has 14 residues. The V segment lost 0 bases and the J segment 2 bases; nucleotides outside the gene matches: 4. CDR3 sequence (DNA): TGCAGCGTTGAAGAGGGGACAGAAGCCTACGAGCAGTACTTC. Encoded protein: CSVEEGTEAYEQYF.

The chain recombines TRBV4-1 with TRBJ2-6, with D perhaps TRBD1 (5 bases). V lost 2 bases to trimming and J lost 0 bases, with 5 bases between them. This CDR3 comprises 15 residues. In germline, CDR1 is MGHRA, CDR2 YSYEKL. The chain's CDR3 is CASSQQGSGANVLTF. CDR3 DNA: TGCGCCAGCAGCCAACAGGGCTCTGGGGCCAACGTCCTGACTTTC.

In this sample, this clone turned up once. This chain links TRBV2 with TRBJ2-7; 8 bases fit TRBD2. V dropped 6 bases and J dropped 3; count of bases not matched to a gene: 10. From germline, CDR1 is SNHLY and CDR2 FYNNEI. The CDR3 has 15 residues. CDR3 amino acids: CASRQVAGSDYEQYF. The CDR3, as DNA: TGTGCCAGCAGGCAGGTAGCGGGGTCAGACTACGAGCAGTACTTC. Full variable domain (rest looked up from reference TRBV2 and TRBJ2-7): EPEVTQTPSHQVTQMGQEVILRCVPISNHLYFYWYRQILGQKVEFLVSFYNNEISEKSEIFDDQFSVERPDGSNFTLKIRSTKLEDSAMYFCASRQVAGSDYEQYFGPGTRLTVT.

CDR3 bases: TGTGCCAGCAGCTTATATTCCGGGACACTTAACTATGGCTACACCTTC. This translates into CASSLYSGTLNYGYTF. The J gene is TRBJ1-2, the V gene TRBV7-3, with D possibly matching TRBD1 (6 bases). CDR3 length equals 16 residues. V lost 2 bases to trimming and J lost 1 base, with 14 bases between them. Germline V CDR1 and CDR2: SGHTA, FQGTGA.

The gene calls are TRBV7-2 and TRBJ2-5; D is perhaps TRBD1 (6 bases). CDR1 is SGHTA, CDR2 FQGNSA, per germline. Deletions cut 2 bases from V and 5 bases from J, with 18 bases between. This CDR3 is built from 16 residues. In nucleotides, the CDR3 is TGTGCCAGCAGCTTACCGGATCAGGGGCTGGGGGAGACCCAGTACTTC. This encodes CASSLPDQGLGETQYF.

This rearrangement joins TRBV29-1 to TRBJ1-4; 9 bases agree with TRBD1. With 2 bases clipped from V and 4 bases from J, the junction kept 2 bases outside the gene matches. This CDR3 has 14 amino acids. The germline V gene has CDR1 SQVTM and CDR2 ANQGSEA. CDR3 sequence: CSVEWTGVNEKLFF. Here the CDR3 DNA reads TGCAGCGTTGAATGGACAGGGGTTAATGAAAAACTGTTTTTT.

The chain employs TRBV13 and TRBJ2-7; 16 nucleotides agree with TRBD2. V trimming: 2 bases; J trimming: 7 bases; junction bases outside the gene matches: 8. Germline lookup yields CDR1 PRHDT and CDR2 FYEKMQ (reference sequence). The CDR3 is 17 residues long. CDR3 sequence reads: CASSLKGLAGGPREQYF. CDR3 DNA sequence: TGTGCCAGCAGCTTAAAGGGACTAGCGGGGGGGCCACGGGAGCAGTACTTC.

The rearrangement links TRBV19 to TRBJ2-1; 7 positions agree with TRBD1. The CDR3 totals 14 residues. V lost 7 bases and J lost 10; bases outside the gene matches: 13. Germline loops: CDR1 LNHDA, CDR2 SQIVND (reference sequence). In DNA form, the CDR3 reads TGTGCCAGTACTACTCACCGTACAGGGGACGAGCAGTTCTTC. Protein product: CASTTHRTGDEQFF.

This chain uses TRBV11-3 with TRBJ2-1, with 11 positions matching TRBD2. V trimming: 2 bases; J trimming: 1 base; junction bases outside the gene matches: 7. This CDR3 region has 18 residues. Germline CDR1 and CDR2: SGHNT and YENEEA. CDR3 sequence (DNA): TGTGCCAGCAGCTTATTTAGCGGGAGGGCCCTGTCCTACAATGAGCAGTTCTTC. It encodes CASSLFSGRALSYNEQFF. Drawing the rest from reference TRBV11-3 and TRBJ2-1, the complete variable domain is EAGVVQSPRYKIIEKKQPVAFWCNPISGHNTLYWYLQNLGQGPELLIRYENEEAVDDSQLPKDRFSAERLKGVDSTLKIQPAELGDSAVYLCASSLFSGRALSYNEQFFGPGTRLTVL.

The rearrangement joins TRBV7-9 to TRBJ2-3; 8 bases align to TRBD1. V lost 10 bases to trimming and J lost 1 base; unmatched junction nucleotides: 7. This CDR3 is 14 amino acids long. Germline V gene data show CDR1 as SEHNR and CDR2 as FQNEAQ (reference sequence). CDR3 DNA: TGTGCCACGGAGGACAGGGTTCGCACAGATACGCAGTATTTT. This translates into CATEDRVRTDTQYF.

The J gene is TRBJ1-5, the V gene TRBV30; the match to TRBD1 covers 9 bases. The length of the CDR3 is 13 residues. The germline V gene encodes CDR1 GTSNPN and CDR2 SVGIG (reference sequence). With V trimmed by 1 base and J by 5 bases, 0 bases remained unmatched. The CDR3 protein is CAWSGTGDQPQHF. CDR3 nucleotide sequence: TGTGCCTGGAGTGGGACAGGGGATCAGCCCCAGCATTTT.

Here the CDR3 DNA reads TGCGCCAGCAGCCCAGTGGGACTAGCGGACTCCTACAATGAGCAGTTCTTC. It is translated as CASSPVGLADSYNEQFF. V usage is TRBV4-1 and J usage is TRBJ2-1; TRBD2 matches 11 bases. Germline CDR1 reads MGHRA; CDR2 reads YSYEKL. The length of the CDR3 is 17 residues. The V gene end was trimmed by 4 bases and the J gene end by 0 bases; junction bases not matched to a gene: 5.

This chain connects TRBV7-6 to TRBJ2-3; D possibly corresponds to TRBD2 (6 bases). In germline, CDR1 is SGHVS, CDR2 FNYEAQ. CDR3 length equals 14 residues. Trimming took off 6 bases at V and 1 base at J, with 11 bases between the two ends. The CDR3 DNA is TGTGCCAGCAGTTGGGGCGGGGGCACAGATACGCAGTATTTT. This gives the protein CASSWGGGTDTQYF.

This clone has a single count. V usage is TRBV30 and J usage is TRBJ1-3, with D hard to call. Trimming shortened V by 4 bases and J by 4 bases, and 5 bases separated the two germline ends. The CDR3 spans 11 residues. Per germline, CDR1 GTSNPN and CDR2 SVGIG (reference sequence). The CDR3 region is CAWIRGNTIYF. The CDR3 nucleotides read TGTGCCTGGATCCGGGGAAACACCATATATTTT.